This T cell receptor beta chain was sequenced in a study of beta chain features in type 1 diabetes. General study findings and limits: The question left open here concerned HLA type influencing TCRB rearrangement. Type 1 diabetes patients had TCRB CDR3s that were shorter (moderately but significantly so) in all four CD4+ subsets. Diminished insertions and augmented deletions at VDJ junctions characterized type 1 diabetes patients. TCRB repertoires of naive, central memory and Treg cells appeared more similar among patients than among healthy donors.

Germline V gene lookup returns CDR1 SEHNR and CDR2 FQNEAQ (reference sequence). Trimming stripped 2 bases from V and 3 bases from J, with 11 bases between. The length of the CDR3 is 15 residues. All of the isolated RNA was reverse transcribed, so expressed TCRB transcripts were sequenced. Assay used: immunoSEQ multiplex PCR; TCRdb lists only in-frame clones, some missing. The data show over 40,000 clones, with approximately 61% seen just once and about 1.7% held by the top ten. Concerning this clone: The antigen is not known.

The sequenced sample consisted of Tregs from blood. The rearrangement links TRBV7-9 to TRBJ1-3; D uncertain. The TCR sequence derives from a young man with type 1 diabetes. Some clones in this sample may be carry-over from other donors' samples. The CDR3, as DNA: TGTGCCAGCAGCTTATTGGGAGCGAGTGGAAACACCATATATTTT. This encodes CASSLLGASGNTIYF.